The entry below describes one T cell receptor (beta chain). Its antigen remains unidentified. The record has no base qualities; no much larger clone is one base away. The entry originates in a study of blood T cell repertoires in COVID-19 (dated by TCRdb to 2018 to 2020). Notes on the research overall: The collaborator samples originated in the United States, Italy and Spain and spanned the acute and convalescent phases of COVID-19. Nearly every sample came with metadata listing a de-identified subject ID, COVID-19 status, age in years and sex. Where available, HLA class I and class II types were taken from metadata supplied by the sample provider and were not determined by assay-based typing. Samples were obtained from the ongoing ImmuneRACE study (first 160 participants) and from roughly 1,300 subjects provided by 6 global collaborators. The repertoires were made available in a free public database intended to serve as a resource for research on the immune response to SARS-CoV-2. The material from the prospective study consisted of cDNA or gDNA derived from T cells, B-cell-depleted T cells, or PBMCs. The dataset comprised deeply sampled blood TCRbeta repertoires from subjects exposed to, actively infected with, or recovered from COVID-19. General study outcomes and caveats: The amount of clinical and demographic metadata varied by source and participant and was provided uncurated.

Each collaborating institution followed its own protocols to collect whole blood in K2EDTA tubes. Collaborator samples were shipped for TCRbeta analysis as frozen whole blood, isolated PBMCs, or DNA extracted from either sample type. The immunoSEQ Assay, a bias-controlled multiplex PCR, was used to amplify TCRbeta CDR3 regions from genomic DNA. As for how the authors treated the data: The number of nucleated cells in each sample was estimated by amplification of reference gene primers within the assay. Sequence reads were collapsed and filtered to measure the absolute abundance of every unique TCRbeta CDR3 rearrangement. For each sample, productive Simpson clonality was calculated by taking the square root of Simpson's diversity index across productive rearrangements. TCRdb took over this immuneACCESS table, retaining in-frame rearrangements with V and J assigned. Such tables are incomplete; in checked studies, under half of the missing clones stem from an unresolved V gene, and the remainder is unexplained. V, J and clone size derive from that table, while D and trimming were established from the DNA sequence. The sample data list some 50,000 clones, and over 70% of these were observed just once. Roughly 3.5% of the sample belongs to the ten largest clones.

From the cysteine through the phenylalanine, the CDR3 covers 13 amino acids. Only the CDR3 region is kept as DNA, spanning 39 bases read in frame from base 1. The CDR1 and CDR2 encoded by the germline V gene are SGHRS and YFSETQ. After removal of 8 bases from V and 6 bases from J, the junction retains 10 bases not matched to a gene. The chain couples TRBV5-1 to TRBJ1-2; TRBD1 lines up with 7 middle nucleotides. The sequencing sample was made of peripheral blood. This clonotype was obtained from a human donor in a cohort sampled during active COVID-19. The DNA sequence is as follows: TGCGCCAGAATACCCAGGGGGATGAATGGCTACACCTTC. Translated, it reads CARIPRGMNGYTF.